The 29 T cell receptor beta chains below come from one sample, sequenced in a study of blood T cell repertoires in COVID-19. Produced via immunoSEQ multiplex PCR; TCRdb's table is partial and in-frame only. Here the sample spans 75,000 to 95,000 clones, around 90% being singletons. Input material: peripheral blood. The receptors were gathered from a human donor in a cohort sampled during active COVID-19.

This clone was detected once. The chain is built from TRBV30 and TRBJ1-3; D is unclear. V dropped 0 bases and J dropped 0 bases, with 6 bases sitting between them. The germline gives CDR1 GTSNPN, CDR2 SVGIG (reference sequence). The CDR3 has 14 residues. DNA for the CDR3: TGTGCCTGGAGTGTGAAGAGCTCTGGAAACACCATATATTTT. Encoded protein: CAWSVKSSGNTIYF.

This chain connects TRBV9 to TRBJ1-5; D is unclear. Germline CDR1 and CDR2: SGDLS and YYNGEE. The CDR3 has 12 amino acids. Trimming left V 7 bases short and J 0 bases short, with 5 bases between. This chain's CDR3 is CASAASNQPQHF. CDR3 bases: TGTGCCAGCGCGGCTAGCAATCAGCCCCAGCATTTT.

V and J are TRBV7-2 and TRBJ2-1; 9 nucleotides line up with TRBD2. Germline V lookup: CDR1 SGHTA, CDR2 FQGNSA. After removal of 3 bases from V and 0 bases from J, the junction contained 6 bases not matched to a gene. This CDR3 region has 17 residues. The CDR3 nucleotides read TGTGCCAGCAGCTTGTATGGCGGGGGGGCCTCCTACAATGAGCAGTTCTTC. Translating it yields CASSLYGGGASYNEQFF. Variable domain in full (rest from reference TRBV7-2 and TRBJ2-1): GAGVSQSPSNKVTEKGKDVELRCDPISGHTALYWYRQSLGQGLEFLIYFQGNSAPDKSGLPSDRFSAERTGGSVSTLTIQRTQQEDSAVYLCASSLYGGGASYNEQFFGPGTRLTVL.

V usage is TRBV20-1 and J usage is TRBJ2-3; possibly TRBD2 for D (5 bases). V gave up 3 bases and J gave up 5 bases, with 15 bases separating them. This CDR3 has 14 residues. The germline CDR1 and CDR2 sequences are DFQATT and SNEGSKA (reference sequence). The CDR3 loop is CSASRFFRGDTQYF. For the CDR3, the DNA is TGCAGTGCTAGTAGGTTCTTCCGGGGAGATACGCAGTATTTT.

The gene calls are TRBV27 and TRBJ2-5, with 10 bases matching TRBD1. CDR1 is MNHEY and CDR2 is SMNVEV in the germline V gene (reference sequence). The CDR3 is made up of 15 amino acids. After removal of 5 bases from V and 5 bases from J, the junction contained 8 bases not matched to a gene. The CDR3, as DNA: TGTGCCAGCAGTCTTCGACAGGGGGCGCTGGAGACCCAGTACTTC. Residues: CASSLRQGALETQYF.

This chain links TRBV18 with TRBJ2-2; D perhaps matches TRBD1 (6 bases). Trimming removed 3 bases from V and 5 bases from J, with 13 bases in between. The germline V gene encodes CDR1 KGHSH and CDR2 LQKENI. This CDR3 has 15 amino acids. This CDR3 reads CASSPGAGATGELFF. In DNA form, the CDR3 reads TGTGCCAGCTCACCCGGTGCAGGGGCAACCGGGGAGCTGTTTTTT.

CDR3 sequence reads: CASTGGETQYF. The DNA of the CDR3 is TGTGCCAGCACCGGGGGTGAGACCCAGTACTTC. The chain employs TRBV7-2 and TRBJ2-5; D is possibly TRBD2 (6 bases). Per germline, CDR1 SGHTA and CDR2 FQGNSA. There are 11 residues in the CDR3. V was shortened by 7 bases and J by 5 bases, with 8 bases between the two germline ends. Full variable domain (remainder filled in from reference TRBV7-2 and TRBJ2-5): GAGVSQSPSNKVTEKGKDVELRCDPISGHTALYWYRQSLGQGLEFLIYFQGNSAPDKSGLPSDRFSAERTGGSVSTLTIQRTQQEDSAVYLCASTGGETQYFGPGTRLLVL.

The chain uses TRBV13 and TRBJ1-2; 7 nucleotides agree with TRBD1. CDR3 length equals 14 residues. Germline CDR1 reads PRHDT; CDR2 reads FYEKMQ (reference sequence). V trimming: 4 bases; J trimming: 4 bases; junction bases outside the gene matches: 6. CDR3 in DNA: TGTGCCAGCAGCTCTCCGGGACAGAGCTATGGCTACACCTTC. Translation gives CASSSPGQSYGYTF.

V and J are TRBV5-1 and TRBJ2-3; TRBD2 matches at 7 bases. V trimming: 4 bases; J trimming: 2 bases; junction bases outside the gene matches: 10. The length of the CDR3 is 16 residues. Germline V gene data show CDR1 as SGHRS and CDR2 as YFSETQ. Here the CDR3 reads CASSPGLVGATDTQYF. CDR3 DNA: TGCGCCAGCAGCCCCGGACTAGTCGGGGCCACAGATACGCAGTATTTT.

The chain has TRBV27 and TRBJ2-4; a weak D match, TRBD1 (5 bases). From germline, CDR1 is MNHEY and CDR2 SMNVEV (reference sequence). Trimming stripped 4 bases from V and 0 bases from J, with 10 bases between. CDR3 length equals 15 residues. The CDR3 DNA follows: TGTGCCAGCAGTTCGTCAGGGCAAGCCAAAAACATTCAGTACTTC. Its translation: CASSSSGQAKNIQYF.

Notes on this clone: At one of its ends the junction is not consistent with the germline gene, which may arise from a read error. The J gene is TRBJ1-1, the V gene TRBV7-8; 7 bases align to TRBD1. The CDR3 contains 15 residues. Germline V gene sequence: CDR1 SGHVS, CDR2 FQNEAQ. DNA for the CDR3: TGTGCCAGCAGGTTAGACAGGGCCTTGAACACTGAAGCTTTCTTT. Translated: CASRLDRALNTEAFF.

V gene TRBV7-9 combines with J gene TRBJ2-5, with a weak D call TRBD2 (5 bases). The germline V gene encodes CDR1 SEHNR and CDR2 FQNEAQ (reference sequence). The CDR3 spans 18 residues. The V end was cut by 4 bases, the J end by 0 bases, with 21 bases between. In DNA, the CDR3 is TGTGCCAGCAGCTCGAACAATAAGGGTGGGGAGTACCAAGAGACCCAGTACTTC. Translation gives CASSSNNKGGEYQETQYF.

The chain links TRBV27 to TRBJ1-1; D ambiguous. The V and J ends lost 5 bases and 3 bases respectively, with 16 bases between them. The CDR3 is 15 amino acids. CDR1 MNHEY and CDR2 SMNVEV come from the germline V gene (reference sequence). The CDR3 loop is CASSVRGVAYTEAFF. CDR3 bases: TGTGCCAGCAGTGTCCGCGGGGTCGCCTACACTGAAGCTTTCTTT.

This clone was recorded only once. V is TRBV29-1 and J is TRBJ1-5, with a weak D call TRBD1 (5 bases). Germline loops: CDR1 SQVTM, CDR2 ANQGSEA. Trimming stripped 6 bases from V and 4 bases from J, with 13 bases between. The CDR3 covers 13 residues. DNA of the CDR3: TGCAGCGTCCAGGACGGGGGGAATCAGCCCCAGCATTTT. Translation gives CSVQDGGNQPQHF.

V gene TRBV5-4 combines with J gene TRBJ1-1; no clear D gene. The CDR3 runs to 14 residues. Trimming removed 1 base at V and 5 bases at J, with 12 bases between. Germline CDR1 and CDR2: SGHNT and YYREEE (reference sequence). The CDR3 protein is CASSLRSGGTEAFF. CDR3 DNA: TGTGCCAGCAGCTTGAGGTCAGGCGGGACTGAAGCTTTCTTT. The full variable domain, completed using reference TRBV5-4 and TRBJ1-1, is ETGVTQSPTHLIKTRGQQVTLRCSSQSGHNTVSWYQQALGQGPQFIFQYYREEENGRGNFPPRFSGLQFPNYSSELNVNALELDDSALYLCASSLRSGGTEAFFGQGTRLTVV.

The chain carries TRBV3-1 (or the pseudogene TRBV3-2) and TRBJ1-3; D is possibly TRBD1 (5 bases). The V and J ends lost 1 base and 2 bases respectively, with 6 bases between them. CDR3 size: 14 residues. CDR1 and CDR2 (germline): LGHDT, YNNKEL (reference sequence). CDR3 DNA sequence: TGTGCCAGCAGCCAAGGGGGCGCTGGAAACACCATATATTTT. Translated: CASSQGGAGNTIYF.

The chain recombines TRBV19 with TRBJ1-5; 9 bases align to TRBD1. Trimming removed 9 bases from V and 1 base from J; junction bases left unmatched: 7. Germline V lookup: CDR1 LNHDA, CDR2 SQIVND (reference sequence). This CDR3 has 15 residues. The CDR3 protein is CASRTGARSNQPQHF. DNA for the CDR3: TGTGCCAGCCGGACAGGGGCCCGAAGCAATCAGCCCCAGCATTTT.

The V and J genes are TRBV9 and TRBJ2-2; TRBD1 agrees at 10 bases. The CDR3 contains 15 residues. Germline V lookup: CDR1 SGDLS, CDR2 YYNGEE. The V segment lost 3 bases and the J segment 7 bases; nucleotides outside the gene matches: 6. The CDR3 is CASSERGQGGGELFF. The CDR3 region has the DNA TGTGCCAGCAGCGAACGAGGACAGGGGGGCGGGGAGCTGTTTTTT.

V usage is TRBV6-2 or TRBV6-3 and J usage is TRBJ2-5; 10 bases are a match to TRBD2. CDR1 MNHEY and CDR2 SVGEGT come from the germline V gene. J lost 2 bases, V lost 2 bases, and 20 bases had no gene match. The length of the CDR3 is 21 residues. The DNA of the CDR3 is TGTGCCAGCAGTTACCGTTACCGAGGGACTAGCGCGGGAAGTACTCAAGAGACCCAGTACTTC. Residues: CASSYRYRGTSAGSTQETQYF.

The sample holds a few counts of this clone. The chain links TRBV6-2 or TRBV6-3 to TRBJ1-3; tentatively, D is TRBD1 (6 bases). CDR1 is MNHEY, CDR2 SVGEGT, per germline. The CDR3 spans 13 residues. Trimming pared 5 bases from V and 11 bases from J, leaving 16 bases between. The CDR3 reads CASSPGAFRPIYF. CDR3 coding DNA: TGTGCCAGCAGTCCAGGGGCGTTTCGGCCCATATATTTT.

J is TRBJ2-1 and V is TRBV5-6, with D possibly matching TRBD1 (5 bases). Trimming took 4 bases from V and 3 from J, leaving 11 bases between them. This CDR3 has 14 residues. CDR1 is SGHDT, CDR2 YYEEEE, per germline. CDR3 residues: CASSKRQNYNEQFF. The CDR3 DNA sequence: TGTGCCAGCAGCAAAAGACAGAACTACAATGAGCAGTTCTTC.

The CDR3 DNA is TGTGCCAGCAGCCAAGAGGGGCCCTCTGGGGCCAACGTCCTGACTTTC. Residues: CASSQEGPSGANVLTF. This sequence joins TRBV3-1 (or the pseudogene TRBV3-2) and TRBJ2-6; TRBD1 is a possible D gene (5 bases). This CDR3 is built from 16 residues. CDR1 and CDR2 (germline): LGHDT, YNNKEL (reference sequence). V was clipped by 0 bases and J by 0 bases, with 6 bases between them.

This chain connects TRBV5-6 to TRBJ2-7, with a weak D call TRBD1 (6 bases). The V gene's germline CDR1 is SGHDT and CDR2 YYEEEE. V shed 4 bases and J shed 3 bases, with 11 bases lying between them. The CDR3 runs 13 residues. The CDR3 sequence: CASSPGQNYEQYF. CDR3 DNA sequence: TGTGCCAGCAGCCCCGGACAGAACTACGAGCAGTACTTC.

This chain joins TRBV5-6 and TRBJ2-7; D uncertain. Germline V gene lookup returns CDR1 SGHDT and CDR2 YYEEEE. The CDR3 runs to 14 residues. Trimming cost V 4 bases and J 0 bases, with 11 bases left between them. CDR3 protein: CASSPTTSSYEQYF. DNA for the CDR3: TGTGCCAGCAGCCCCACGACAAGCTCCTACGAGCAGTACTTC. The whole variable domain, remainder taken from reference TRBV5-6 and TRBJ2-7, is DAGVTQSPTHLIKTRGQQVTLRCSPKSGHDTVSWYQQALGQGPQFIFQYYEEEERQRGNFPDRFSGHQFPNYSSELNVNALLLGDSALYLCASSPTTSSYEQYFGPGTRLTVT.

The chain recombines TRBV5-1 with TRBJ2-1, with 9 bases matching TRBD1. Germline lookup yields CDR1 SGHRS and CDR2 YFSETQ. The CDR3 runs to 17 residues. Trimming took 3 bases from V and 4 from J; bases not matched to a gene: 11. CDR3 residues: CASSSELAGTGYNEQFF. CDR3 nucleotide sequence: TGCGCCAGCAGCTCCGAACTCGCCGGGACAGGGTACAATGAGCAGTTCTTC.

CDR3 sequence (DNA): TGTGCCAGCAGCTTAGCCAGGACAGGCCCCAGCGAGCAGTACTTC. This encodes CASSLARTGPSEQYF. This chain links TRBV7-8 with TRBJ2-7, with 7 bases identical to TRBD1. The CDR3 has 15 amino acids. Trimming at V came to 0 bases and at J to 6 bases, leaving 8 bases not matched to a gene. Germline V CDR1 and CDR2: SGHVS, FQNEAQ.

This chain uses TRBV18 with TRBJ2-5; TRBD2 aligns across 14 bases. CDR1 is KGHSH and CDR2 is LQKENI in the germline V gene. V shed 3 bases and J 3 bases; nucleotides not matched to a gene: 12. This CDR3 has 19 amino acids. CDR3 DNA: TGTGCCAGCTCACCCTATTCGACTAGCGGGAGGGCCACAGAAGAGACCCAGTACTTC. It encodes CASSPYSTSGRATEETQYF.

The chain is built from TRBV11-3 and TRBJ2-2, with D unresolved. This CDR3 contains 13 residues. Trimming removed 5 bases from V and 1 base from J, with 5 bases in between. The germline CDR1 and CDR2 sequences are SGHNT and YENEEA. This chain's CDR3 is CASSPRNTGELFF. Here the CDR3 DNA reads TGTGCCAGCAGCCCCCGGAACACCGGGGAGCTGTTTTTT.

V usage is TRBV30 and J usage is TRBJ2-5; 7 nucleotides align to TRBD1. The CDR3 has 16 residues. CDR1 is GTSNPN, CDR2 SVGIG, per germline (reference sequence). Trimming removed 5 bases from V and 5 bases from J; junction bases left unmatched: 17. The CDR3 reads CAWALGEGGWRETQYF. Written as DNA, the CDR3 is TGTGCCTGGGCCCTGGGGGAAGGGGGCTGGAGGGAGACCCAGTACTTC. Looking up the rest from reference TRBV30 and TRBJ2-5 gives the full variable domain: SQTIHQWPATLVQPVGSPLSLECTVEGTSNPNLYWYRQAAGRGLQLLFYSVGIGQISSEVPQNLSASRPQDRQFILSSKKLLLSDSGFYLCAWALGEGGWRETQYFGPGTRLLVL.